This T cell receptor beta chain was profiled in a study of T cells in Graves' hyperthyroidism and ophthalmopathy. Study results and caveats: The model's output predicted ophthalmopathy at a median of around 7 months prior to onset.

This clonotype was detected many times. The antigen is unknown. The V segment lost 0 bases and the J segment 4 bases; nucleotides outside the gene matches: 8. CDR3 length: 16 residues. Germline CDR1 reads MNHEY; CDR2 reads SVGEGT. TCR beta CDR3 sequences were amplified from RNA transcripts. A set of HTBI primers served as the primers for a first-round RT-PCR of the TCR CDR3. MiXCR was run by TCRdb on the multiplex PCR reads, yielding one entry per CDR3 protein. Here the sample spans some 700,000 distinct CDR3 sequences, 15% to 20% being singletons. This sequence joins TRBV6-2 or TRBV6-3 and TRBJ2-5, with 7 bases identical to TRBD2. The source material was blood. The sequence was collected from a man aged 50 to 59 with Graves' hyperthyroidism. CDR3: CASSYSLGGPRETQYF. The CDR3 DNA is TGTGCCAGCAGTTACTCGTTGGGAGGGCCTCGAGAGACCCAGTACTTC.